This T cell receptor beta chain was recorded in a study of OX40 agonist ivuxolimab in advanced cancers. In this sample, this clone turned up a few times. Sequencing was performed with immunoSEQ multiplex PCR; in TCRdb, only in-frame clones are kept and a portion is missing. In the table there are about 68,000 clones, approximately 85% of which are singletons. This CDR3 is built from 15 residues. The germline V and J ends were trimmed by 6 bases and 1 base, with 16 bases remaining between them. Germline lookup yields CDR1 SGHKS and CDR2 YYEKEE (reference sequence). V is TRBV5-5 and J is TRBJ1-1; D might be TRBD1 (6 bases). The material was CD4+ or CD8+ T cells sorted from blood, obtained in a trial of the OX40 agonist ivuxolimab. This TCR derives from an adult with an advanced solid tumor such as melanoma, head and neck, liver or kidney cancer. Here the CDR3 DNA reads TGTGCCAGCATCCCAATGGGACAACCGAACACTGAAGCTTTCTTT. It encodes CASIPMGQPNTEAFF. Full variable domain (outside the CDR3, taken from reference TRBV5-5 and TRBJ1-1): DAGVTQSPTHLIKTRGQQVTLRCSPISGHKSVSWYQQVLGQGPQFIFQYYEKEERGRGNFPDRFSARQFPNYSSELNVNALLLGDSALYLCASIPMGQPNTEAFFGQGTRLTVV.